This T cell receptor beta chain was obtained from a study of T cells after yellow fever vaccination. Per the germline V gene, CDR1 is MNHEY and CDR2 is SVGAGI. The CDR3 runs 18 residues. V was clipped by 5 bases and J by 4 bases; unmatched bases: 7. From the 5' RACE reads, TCRdb called clonotypes with MiXCR, one entry per CDR3 protein. Here the sample spans more than 80,000 distinct CDR3 sequences, around 5.5% being singletons. Here the sequenced sample was CD8+ T cells sorted from PBMCs, taken 10 days after the yellow fever booster vaccination. This TCR derives from a man younger than 30 who received the YFV17D yellow fever vaccine. V usage is TRBV6-5 and J usage is TRBJ2-2; 16 bases agree with TRBD2. DNA of the CDR3: TGTGCCAGCAGTCAGGGGACTAGCGGGGGGGGAGTCACCGGGGAGCTGTTTTTT. Its protein product is CASSQGTSGGGVTGELFF.